This record covers a single TCR beta chain. This sample is drawn from a study of shared T cell receptors in the human thymus. V was cut by 2 bases and J by 2 bases, with 10 bases left in between. CDR1 is LNHDA, CDR2 SQIVND, per germline (reference sequence). This CDR3 has 15 amino acids. Clones were sequenced by immunoSEQ multiplex PCR, and TCRdb holds only the in-frame ones, with some missing. The sample consists of just under 550,000 clones, about four fifths of them appearing once. This sample was shared with a second study, whose subject was human thymus T cells. From that paper: Thymic tissue was derived from resections collected during corrective heart surgery. Among thymic and blood repertoires, usage of V and J genes appeared biased. Related research reported highly overlapping thymic repertoires among unrelated individuals.

The receptor was isolated from a boy under two years old with a congenital heart defect. The V gene is TRBV19, the J gene TRBJ1-5; D is unresolved. What was sequenced was thymocytes. The CDR3 DNA reads TGTGCCAGTAGTATACTGGCAGTTGGCAATCAGCCCCAGCATTTT. It translates to CASSILAVGNQPQHF.